This entry lists 12 T cell receptor beta chains sequenced from one sample in a study of blood T cell repertoires in COVID-19. TCRdb keeps only in-frame clones here, not all; method: immunoSEQ multiplex PCR. The profile shows roughly 190,000 clones, 84% of them singletons. Sequencing was carried out using peripheral blood. These receptors were collected from a woman in her 70s with COVID-19, enrolled during active disease.

DNA for the CDR3: TGTGCCAGTAGTATTGATGGCGGGAGGGCCACAGATACGCAGTATTTT. Amino acids: CASSIDGGRATDTQYF. V is TRBV19 and J is TRBJ2-3, with TRBD2 identical over 9 bases. Germline V gene data show CDR1 as LNHDA and CDR2 as SQIVND (reference sequence). The CDR3 runs to 16 residues. The J segment lost 2 bases and the V segment lost 3 bases, leaving 6 bases of the junction unmatched.

The V gene is TRBV27, the J gene TRBJ2-6; possibly TRBD2 for D (5 bases). This CDR3 is built from 17 residues. CDR1 is MNHEY, CDR2 SMNVEV, per germline (reference sequence). With 7 bases removed from V and 0 bases from J, the gap between germline ends came to 16 bases. The chain's CDR3 is CASMARVGSSGANVLTF. CDR3 DNA sequence: TGTGCCAGCATGGCGAGGGTTGGGAGCTCTGGGGCCAACGTCCTGACTTTC.

This chain connects TRBV19 to TRBJ1-6; 7 bases are a match to TRBD1. CDR1 and CDR2 (germline): LNHDA, SQIVND (reference sequence). The CDR3 runs 16 residues. J lost 6 bases, V lost 5 bases, and 10 bases had no gene match. The DNA for the CDR3 is TGTGCCAGTAGTGGAAGGACAGGAATGGCTAATTCACCCCTCCACTTT. Translation: CASSGRTGMANSPLHF. The full variable domain, rest sourced from reference TRBV19 and TRBJ1-6, is DGGITQSPKYLFRKEGQNVTLSCEQNLNHDAMYWYRQDPGQGLRLIYYSQIVNDFQKGDIAEGYSVSREKKESFPLTVTSAQKNPTAFYLCASSGRTGMANSPLHFGNGTRLTVT.

The chain couples TRBV6-5 to TRBJ2-7, with TRBD1 identical over 8 bases. Germline CDR1 MNHEY, CDR2 SVGAGI. CDR3 length equals 14 residues. The junction had 10 bases not matched to a gene; V was cut back by 6 bases and J by 6 bases. CDR3: CASSRLTGESEQYV. The CDR3 DNA reads as TGTGCCAGCAGCCGCCTGACAGGGGAGTCCGAGCAGTACGTC.

The chain couples TRBV15 to TRBJ1-1; perhaps TRBD1 as D (6 bases). CDR1 is LNHNV and CDR2 is YYDKDF in the germline V gene (reference sequence). Trimming removed 2 bases at V and 5 bases at J, with 18 bases between. CDR3 length: 16 residues. CDR3: CATSRTTGVVWTEAFF. CDR3 nucleotides: TGTGCCACCAGCAGAACGACAGGTGTGGTTTGGACTGAAGCTTTCTTT.

V and J are TRBV4-1 and TRBJ2-7; 8 positions match TRBD1. V lost 0 bases and J lost 0; bases outside the gene matches: 7. Per germline, CDR1 MGHRA and CDR2 YSYEKL. The CDR3 extends over 17 amino acids. The DNA for the CDR3 is TGCGCCAGCAGCCAAGAACCCCAGGGGGCAATCTCCTACGAGCAGTACTTC. Encoded protein: CASSQEPQGAISYEQYF.

The chain has TRBV14 and TRBJ1-5; D is undetermined. Germline V gene data show CDR1 as SGHDN and CDR2 as FVKESK. CDR3 length: 13 residues. Trimming stripped 3 bases from V and 2 bases from J, with 5 bases between. CDR3 in amino acids: CASSQSGNQPQHF. The CDR3 coding sequence is TGTGCCAGCAGCCAGTCGGGCAATCAGCCCCAGCATTTT.

This chain links TRBV27 with TRBJ2-7; weak D call: TRBD2 (5 bases). V was cut by 0 bases and J by 10 bases, with 16 bases left in between. From germline, CDR1 is MNHEY and CDR2 SMNVEV (reference sequence). The CDR3 spans 14 residues. For the CDR3, the DNA is TGTGCCAGCAGTTTATCCGCGGGTTACTCGGTTCAGTACTTC. Its translation: CASSLSAGYSVQYF.

This chain joins TRBV19 and TRBJ1-1; 9 bases align to TRBD1. Per the germline V gene, CDR1 is LNHDA and CDR2 is SQIVND (reference sequence). With V trimmed by 7 bases and J by 2 bases, 5 bases remained unmatched. The CDR3 covers 14 residues. The CDR3 nucleotides read TGTGCCAGTACTTGGGACAGGGAAAACACTGAAGCTTTCTTT. Protein sequence: CASTWDRENTEAFF.

The V call is TRBV6-4, the J call TRBJ2-3; maybe TRBD1 (6 bases). CDR3 size: 16 residues. The ends were cut back, 0 bases at V and 4 bases at J, with 14 bases in the middle. The germline CDR1 and CDR2 sequences are MRHNA and SNTAGT. This CDR3 reads CASSDSAGEFPDTQYF. The DNA for the CDR3 is TGTGCCAGCAGTGACTCGGCAGGGGAGTTCCCAGATACGCAGTATTTT.

This clone was counted between two and nine times. The genes are TRBV28 and TRBJ1-6, with TRBD1 matching over 10 bases. The junction had 4 bases not matched to a gene; V was cut back by 7 bases and J by 7 bases. CDR1 and CDR2 from the germline V gene are MDHEN and SYDVKM. This CDR3 region has 14 residues. The CDR3 region is CASTPGQGNSPLHF. For the CDR3, the DNA is TGTGCCAGCACTCCGGGACAGGGGAATTCACCCCTCCACTTT.

The gene calls are TRBV25-1 and TRBJ2-5; weak D call: TRBD2 (6 bases). V was pared by 2 bases and J by 8 bases, with 21 bases between. In germline, CDR1 is MGHDK, CDR2 SYGVNS. The CDR3 spans 16 residues. DNA for the CDR3: TGTGCCAGCAGTGAACTTTTGGACTACCCCAGTGAAACCCAGTACTTC. Its protein is CASSELLDYPSETQYF.